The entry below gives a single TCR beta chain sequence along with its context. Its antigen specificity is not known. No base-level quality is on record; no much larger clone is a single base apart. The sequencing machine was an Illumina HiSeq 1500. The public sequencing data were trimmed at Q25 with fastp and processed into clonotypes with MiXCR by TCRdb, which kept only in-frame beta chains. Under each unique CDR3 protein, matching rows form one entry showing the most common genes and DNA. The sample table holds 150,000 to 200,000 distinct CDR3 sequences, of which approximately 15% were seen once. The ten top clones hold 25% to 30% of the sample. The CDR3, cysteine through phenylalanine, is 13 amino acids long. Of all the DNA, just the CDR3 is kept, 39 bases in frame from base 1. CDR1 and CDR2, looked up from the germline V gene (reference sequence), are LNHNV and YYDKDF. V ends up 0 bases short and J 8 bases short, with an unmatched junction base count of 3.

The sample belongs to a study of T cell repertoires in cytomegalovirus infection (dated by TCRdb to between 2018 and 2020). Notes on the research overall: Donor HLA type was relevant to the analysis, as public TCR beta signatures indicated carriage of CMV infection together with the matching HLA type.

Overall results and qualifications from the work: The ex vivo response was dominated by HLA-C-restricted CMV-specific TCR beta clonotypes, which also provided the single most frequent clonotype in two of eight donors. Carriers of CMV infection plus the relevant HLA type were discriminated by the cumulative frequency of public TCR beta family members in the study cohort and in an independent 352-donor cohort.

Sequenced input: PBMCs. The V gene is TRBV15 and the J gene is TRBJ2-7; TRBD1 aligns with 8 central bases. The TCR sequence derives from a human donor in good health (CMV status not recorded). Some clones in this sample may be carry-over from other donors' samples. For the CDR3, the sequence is CATSRDRQGKQYF. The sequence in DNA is TGTGCCACCAGCAGAGACCGACAGGGGAAGCAGTACTTC.